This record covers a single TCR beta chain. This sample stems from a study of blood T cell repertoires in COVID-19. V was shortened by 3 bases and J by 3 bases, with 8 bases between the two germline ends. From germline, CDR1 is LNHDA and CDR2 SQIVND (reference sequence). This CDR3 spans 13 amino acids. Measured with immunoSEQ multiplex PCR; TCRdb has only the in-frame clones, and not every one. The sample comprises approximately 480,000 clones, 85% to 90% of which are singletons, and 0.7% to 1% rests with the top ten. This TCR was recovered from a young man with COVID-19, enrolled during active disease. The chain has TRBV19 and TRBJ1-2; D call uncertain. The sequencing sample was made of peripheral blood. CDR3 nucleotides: TGTGCCAGTAGTATGGAGGGAGACTATGGCTACACCTTC. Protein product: CASSMEGDYGYTF.